This TCR beta chain was identified during a study of T cells in Graves' hyperthyroidism and ophthalmopathy. This clonotype was seen many times. The CDR3 spans 14 residues. V gave up 7 bases and J gave up 7 bases; unmatched junction bases: 11. Per germline, CDR1 MDHEN and CDR2 SYDVKM. Regions amplified from RNA transcripts were the TCR beta CDR3 regions. HTBI primers drove first-round RT-PCR of the TCR CDR3. MiXCR was run by TCRdb on the multiplex PCR reads, yielding one entry per CDR3 protein. The sample holds some 560,000 distinct CDR3 sequences, about 14% seen once. Sequencing used blood. The chain is built from TRBV28 and TRBJ1-2; TRBD1 aligns across 8 bases. The TCR was taken from a woman aged 40 to 49 with Graves' hyperthyroidism. CDR3 nucleotide sequence: TGTGCCAGCATATCCTCCGGACAGGGTTTTGGCTACACCTTC. Amino acid sequence: CASISSGQGFGYTF.